Each of the 16 T cell receptor beta chains below was sequenced from the same sample in a study of regulatory T cells in long-lasting Graves disease. CDR3-region Arm-PCR and iRepertoire HTBI primers produced the TCR beta libraries. TCRdb re-called the multiplex PCR reads with MiXCR, one entry per CDR3 protein. Of roughly 430,000 distinct CDR3 sequences listed, around a fifth are singletons. As for time point: persistent/refractory GD, antithyroid drugs over 5 years with positive TRAb. Preparation of the TCR library used RNA extracted from PBMCs. Material: peripheral blood mononuclear cells (PBMCs), obtained when the disease was refractory, from a patient treated with antithyroid drugs. These receptors originate from a female donor with Graves disease.

This clonotype was picked up many times. The chain joins TRBV20-1 to TRBJ1-1; D may be TRBD1 (5 bases). This CDR3 spans 12 amino acids. Looked up from germline, CDR1 is DFQATT and CDR2 is SNEGSKA (reference sequence). V gave up 3 bases and J gave up 7 bases, with 12 bases separating them. The CDR3 is CSARGGGVEAFF. Written as DNA, the CDR3 is TGCAGTGCTAGGGGGGGAGGAGTTGAAGCTTTCTTT.

CDR3 amino acids: CASSPSGTGPYLSNQPQHF. The CDR3 DNA reads TGTGCCAGCTCACCATCCGGGACAGGGCCTTATCTTAGCAATCAGCCCCAGCATTTT. The rearrangement links TRBV18 to TRBJ1-5, with 9 bases aligning to TRBD1. The CDR3 has 19 amino acids. V was clipped by 2 bases and J by 0 bases; unmatched bases: 11. Germline V gene data show CDR1 as KGHSH and CDR2 as LQKENI.

This clonotype appeared a few times. The genes are TRBV19 and TRBJ2-4; 7 nucleotides agree with TRBD1. Germline CDR1 LNHDA, CDR2 SQIVND (reference sequence). The CDR3 loop spans 15 amino acids. V shed 7 bases, J shed 5 bases, and the junction held 11 bases outside the gene matches. CDR3 in DNA: TGTGCCAGTACCTCCCGGGGACAGAGGGAAAACATTCAGTACTTC. Protein sequence: CASTSRGQRENIQYF.

This clonotype was detected only a few times. CDR3 in DNA: TGTGCCAGCAGCCAAGGGTTCGACCGCTTATTATACGAGCAGTACTTC. Translated: CASSQGFDRLLYEQYF. The V and J genes are TRBV3-1 and TRBJ2-7; D unclear. CDR3 size: 16 residues. Trimming took 1 base from V and 4 from J, leaving 17 bases between them. Germline V gives CDR1 LGHDT, CDR2 YNNKEL (reference sequence).

This sequence joins TRBV27 and TRBJ1-2; maybe TRBD1 (5 bases). Looked up from germline, CDR1 is MNHEY and CDR2 is SMNVEV (reference sequence). With 7 bases removed from V and 4 bases from J, the gap between germline ends came to 13 bases. The CDR3 covers 13 residues. The CDR3 region has the DNA TGTGCCAGCAAAAAAGGGGAGGGCTATGGCTACACCTTC. Protein: CASKKGEGYGYTF.

The V call is TRBV9, the J call TRBJ2-5, with D uncertain. Deletions cut 6 bases from V and 7 bases from J, with 16 bases between. The V gene's germline CDR1 is SGDLS and CDR2 YYNGEE. The CDR3 loop spans 13 amino acids. This CDR3 is CASNSFADGTQYF. CDR3 DNA: TGTGCCAGCAATAGTTTCGCAGACGGGACCCAGTACTTC.

The chain has TRBV7-9 and TRBJ1-5; TRBD1 is a possible D gene (6 bases). CDR3 length equals 13 residues. Germline V gene lookup returns CDR1 SEHNR and CDR2 FQNEAQ (reference sequence). The V end lost 4 bases, the J end lost 7 bases, and 11 bases lay between the germline ends. CDR3 amino acids: CASSSKQGQPQHF. The DNA for the CDR3 is TGTGCCAGCAGCTCGAAACAGGGCCAGCCCCAGCATTTT.

In this sample, this clonotype turned up a few times. The V call is TRBV20-1, the J call TRBJ2-6, with 7 bases lining up with TRBD1. V was clipped by 6 bases and J by 2 bases; unmatched bases: 4. Germline lookup yields CDR1 DFQATT and CDR2 SNEGSKA (reference sequence). The CDR3 extends over 14 amino acids. CDR3 loop: CSAQQGTGANVLTF. As DNA, the CDR3 is TGCAGTGCCCAACAGGGGACTGGGGCCAACGTCCTGACTTTC.

This clonotype was counted many times. This chain connects TRBV10-3 to TRBJ2-5, with D tentatively TRBD1 or TRBD2 (5 bases each). Germline CDR1 and CDR2: ENHRY and SYGVKD. There are 16 residues in the CDR3. Trimming stripped 2 bases from V and 5 bases from J, with 18 bases between. The CDR3 sequence is CAISEPGRNDGETQYF. CDR3 nucleotide sequence: TGTGCCATCAGTGAGCCGGGACGCAATGACGGGGAGACCCAGTACTTC.

This clonotype appeared many times. The V call is TRBV12-3 or TRBV12-4, the J call TRBJ2-7, with D perhaps matching TRBD1 (6 bases). V was trimmed by 2 bases and J by 2 bases, leaving 16 bases between them. The CDR3 has 16 residues. The CDR3 nucleotides read TGTGCCAGCAGTTTATGGTCCCGGGACACAACCTACGAGCAGTACTTC. Translating gives CASSLWSRDTTYEQYF.

The genes are TRBV6-2 or TRBV6-3 and TRBJ2-2; D remains ambiguous. The V gene's germline CDR1 is MNHEY and CDR2 SVGEGT. V gave up 2 bases and J gave up 0 bases, with 13 bases separating them. This CDR3 region has 17 residues. CDR3 residues: CASSYPPTPANTGELFF. DNA for the CDR3: TGTGCCAGCAGTTACCCTCCGACACCAGCGAACACCGGGGAGCTGTTTTTT.

This rearrangement joins TRBV30 to TRBJ2-7, with D unresolved. The CDR3 has 13 amino acids. V gave up 4 bases and J gave up 2 bases, with 12 bases separating them. In germline, CDR1 is GTSNPN, CDR2 SVGIG (reference sequence). CDR3 loop: CAWTPPVPYEQYF. CDR3 bases: TGTGCCTGGACCCCTCCGGTCCCCTACGAGCAGTACTTC.

This chain links TRBV30 with TRBJ2-7, with 7 bases matching TRBD1. The CDR3 consists of 14 residues. Germline V gene lookup returns CDR1 GTSNPN and CDR2 SVGIG (reference sequence). J was trimmed by 2 bases and V by 3 bases; bases with no gene match: 7. CDR3 amino acids: CAWSWGQGAYEQYF. The DNA for the CDR3 is TGTGCCTGGAGCTGGGGGCAGGGGGCCTACGAGCAGTACTTC.

This sequence joins TRBV4-1 and TRBJ2-5, with D maybe TRBD1 (6 bases). Germline CDR1 is MGHRA and CDR2 is YSYEKL. The length of the CDR3 is 17 residues. V gave up 3 bases and J gave up 1 base, with 18 bases separating them. The CDR3 sequence is CASSHIDREGGQETQYF. CDR3 nucleotides: TGCGCCAGCAGCCACATCGATCGGGAAGGGGGCCAAGAGACCCAGTACTTC.

This rearrangement joins TRBV7-2 to TRBJ2-2, with 9 bases aligning to TRBD1. Germline CDR1 is SGHTA and CDR2 is FQGNSA. Trimming took 4 bases from V and 1 from J; bases not matched to a gene: 7. CDR3 size: 17 residues. The CDR3 loop is CASSWDRAILNTGELFF. CDR3 nucleotide sequence: TGTGCCAGCAGCTGGGACAGGGCCATTCTGAACACCGGGGAGCTGTTTTTT.

This clonotype was counted only a few times. The chain recombines TRBV7-9 with TRBJ2-7; D is unresolved. Germline V gives CDR1 SEHNR, CDR2 FQNEAQ (reference sequence). Between the trimmed V and J ends, which lost 4 bases and 1 base, there was a span of 11 bases. The CDR3 contains 14 residues. CDR3 sequence: CASSSSLESYEQYF. The CDR3 bases are TGTGCCAGCAGCTCCTCCCTTGAATCCTACGAGCAGTACTTC.